This T cell receptor beta chain was obtained from a study of technical replicates of blood from a few donors. Assay: immunoSEQ multiplex PCR; the TCRdb copy retains only in-frame clones and omits some. The sample lists tens of thousands of clones; around nine tenths were seen once. Germline values: CDR1 MDHEN, CDR2 SYDVKM. The ends lost 2 bases at V and 7 bases at J; junction bases unmatched: 8. The CDR3 extends over 15 amino acids. Sequencing was done on a sample of T cells isolated from PBMCs. The V gene is TRBV28, the J gene TRBJ2-1; TRBD2 aligns across 7 bases. This clonotype was obtained from a human donor in good health. CDR3 in amino acids: CASSLGTINGNEQFF. The CDR3 DNA reads TGTGCCAGCAGTTTAGGGACTATCAATGGGAATGAGCAGTTCTTC.